These 25 T cell receptor beta chains were sequenced from one sample in a study of cytomegalovirus exposure and HLA in healthy donors. Method: immunoSEQ multiplex PCR; TCRdb's copy keeps in-frame clones and lacks some. The table lists roughly 120,000 clones, 85% of them singletons. Material: PBMCs. The receptors derive from a woman in her thirties in good health and CMV-seronegative.

For this clone: The same CDR3 is also encoded by other DNA sequences in this sample. The chain links TRBV18 to TRBJ1-5; tentatively, D is TRBD1 (6 bases). The CDR3 covers 14 residues. Trimming shortened V by 3 bases and J by 0 bases, and 6 bases separated the two germline ends. Germline values: CDR1 KGHSH, CDR2 LQKENI. CDR3 in amino acids: CASSPDSSNQPQHF. CDR3 nucleotide sequence: TGTGCCAGCTCACCGGACAGTAGCAATCAGCCCCAGCATTTT.

This chain links TRBV5-5 with TRBJ1-6, with a possible D match to TRBD1 (6 bases). From germline, CDR1 is SGHKS and CDR2 YYEKEE (reference sequence). The CDR3 extends over 17 amino acids. Trimming left V 5 bases short and J 4 bases short, with 19 bases between. The CDR3 loop is CASRIGGQGWYNSPLHF. The CDR3 DNA reads as TGTGCCAGCAGAATTGGGGGCCAGGGGTGGTATAATTCACCCCTCCACTTT.

This chain links TRBV9 with TRBJ1-2, with D possibly TRBD1 on 5 matching bases. CDR1 and CDR2 from the germline V gene are SGDLS and YYNGEE. Trimming shortened V by 7 bases and J by 1 base, and 14 bases separated the two germline ends. The CDR3 totals 14 residues. The CDR3 DNA sequence: TGTGCCAGCTCCCCGGGACTTAATAACTATGGCTACACCTTC. Its protein is CASSPGLNNYGYTF.

V and J are TRBV29-1 and TRBJ1-1; tentative D call: TRBD1 (6 bases). V was pared by 3 bases and J by 2 bases, with 10 bases between. The germline CDR1 and CDR2 sequences are SQVTM and ANQGSEA. The CDR3 is made up of 13 amino acids. The CDR3 DNA sequence: TGCAGCGTTGACGCGGGGGCTAACACTGAAGCTTTCTTT. It encodes CSVDAGANTEAFF.

V usage is TRBV5-4 and J usage is TRBJ2-5; D gene unclear. The CDR3 has 14 amino acids. Germline assignment: CDR1 SGHNT and CDR2 YYREEE (reference sequence). The V and J ends lost 0 bases and 1 base respectively, with 7 bases between them. DNA of the CDR3: TGTGCCAGCAGCTTGGGGGCCATCCAAGAGACCCAGTACTTC. The encoded protein is CASSLGAIQETQYF.

The chain joins TRBV19 to TRBJ1-6, with 7 nucleotides matching TRBD1. CDR1 is LNHDA and CDR2 is SQIVND in the germline V gene (reference sequence). The CDR3 spans 16 residues. After removal of 1 base from V and 3 bases from J, the junction contained 3 bases not matched to a gene. The CDR3 DNA is TGTGCCAGTAGTATAGTCGGGGACAGCTATAATTCACCCCTCCACTTT. It translates to CASSIVGDSYNSPLHF.

The chain employs TRBV27 and TRBJ1-4; D unclear. This CDR3 is 16 amino acids long. CDR1 and CDR2 (germline): MNHEY, SMNVEV (reference sequence). Trimming took 2 bases from V and 0 from J, leaving 10 bases between them. The CDR3 loop reads CASSLSQDATNEKLFF. Written as DNA, the CDR3 is TGTGCCAGCAGTTTAAGCCAGGATGCAACTAATGAAAAACTGTTTTTT.

The rearrangement uses TRBV4-2 and TRBJ2-4; 13 bases fit TRBD2. Trimming took 5 bases from V and 0 from J; bases not matched to a gene: 4. The germline V gene encodes CDR1 LGHNA and CDR2 YNFKEQ. There are 17 residues in the CDR3. In nucleotides, the CDR3 is TGTGCCAGCAGCGCGGGACTAGCGGGGCTAGCCAAAAACATTCAGTACTTC. Its protein product is CASSAGLAGLAKNIQYF.

The CDR3 region is CASSKTGYQPQHF. The CDR3 bases are TGTGCCAGCAGTAAGACAGGGTATCAGCCCCAGCATTTT. The V and J genes are TRBV25-1 and TRBJ1-5, with TRBD1 identical over 7 bases. Germline trimming cut 5 bases from V and 5 bases from J; bases unmatched to any gene: 3. CDR1 is MGHDK, CDR2 SYGVNS, per germline. This CDR3 is built from 13 residues.

V and J are TRBV10-2 and TRBJ1-1; 9 bases line up with TRBD1. CDR1 WSHSY and CDR2 SAAADI come from the germline V gene. V shed 8 bases, J shed 4 bases, and the junction held 5 bases outside the gene matches. The CDR3 runs to 13 residues. The CDR3 is CASSQGASTEAFF. DNA for the CDR3: TGCGCCAGCTCACAGGGGGCGAGCACTGAAGCTTTCTTT.

The V and J genes are TRBV11-2 and TRBJ2-5; tentative D call: TRBD1 (7 bases). This CDR3 spans 15 amino acids. Germline V gene data show CDR1 as SGHAT and CDR2 as FQNNGV. V shed 5 bases and J shed 1 base, with 14 bases lying between them. The CDR3 region is CASSGGTVPQETQYF. CDR3 sequence (DNA): TGTGCCAGCAGCGGCGGGACAGTCCCCCAAGAGACCCAGTACTTC.

A single count supports this clone. This chain links TRBV4-2 with TRBJ1-1; the match to TRBD1 covers 7 bases. Germline V gene lookup returns CDR1 LGHNA and CDR2 YNFKEQ. CDR3 length: 12 residues. The V gene end was trimmed by 4 bases and the J gene end by 8 bases; junction bases not matched to a gene: 4. The CDR3 is CASSLQTGEAFF. The CDR3, as DNA: TGTGCCAGCAGCCTACAGACAGGGGAAGCTTTCTTT.

The chain couples TRBV27 to TRBJ2-3; 11 bases are shared with TRBD1. Germline V lookup: CDR1 MNHEY, CDR2 SMNVEV (reference sequence). After removal of 2 bases from V and 4 bases from J, the junction contained 2 bases not matched to a gene. The CDR3 contains 15 residues. The CDR3 DNA reads TGTGCCAGCAGTTTAGGACAGGGGGCCTCAGATACGCAGTATTTT. It yields the protein CASSLGQGASDTQYF.

J is TRBJ2-3 and V is TRBV7-6; the match to TRBD2 covers 16 bases. This CDR3 has 15 amino acids. CDR1 SGHVS and CDR2 FNYEAQ come from the germline V gene. V trimming: 5 bases; J trimming: 6 bases; junction bases outside the gene matches: 2. The CDR3 DNA reads as TGTGCCAGCAGCCAGGGACTAGCGGGAGGGGATACGCAGTATTTT. Translated, it gives CASSQGLAGGDTQYF.

This CDR3 is CAWTQRTGRYEQYF. Written as DNA, the CDR3 is TGTGCCTGGACCCAAAGGACAGGGAGATACGAGCAGTACTTC. The chain couples TRBV30 to TRBJ2-7, with 8 nucleotides matching TRBD1. Looked up from germline, CDR1 is GTSNPN and CDR2 is SVGIG (reference sequence). CDR3 size: 14 residues. Trimming took 4 bases from V and 4 from J; bases not matched to a gene: 9. Using reference TRBV30 and TRBJ2-7 for the parts outside the CDR3, the full variable domain is SQTIHQWPATLVQPVGSPLSLECTVEGTSNPNLYWYRQAAGRGLQLLFYSVGIGQISSEVPQNLSASRPQDRQFILSSKKLLLSDSGFYLCAWTQRTGRYEQYFGPGTRLTVT.

This clone has a single count. This chain connects TRBV30 to TRBJ1-2; 11 bases fit TRBD1. CDR1 and CDR2 (germline): GTSNPN, SVGIG (reference sequence). The CDR3 is made up of 14 amino acids. CDR3 amino acids: CCFRTGGGNYGYTF. The DNA for the CDR3 is TGTTGCTTTCGGACAGGGGGCGGTAACTATGGCTACACCTTC.

The chain carries TRBV7-9 and TRBJ2-2, with 7 bases matching TRBD1. Trimming took 6 bases from V and 1 from J; bases not matched to a gene: 2. Germline V gives CDR1 SEHNR, CDR2 FQNEAQ (reference sequence). CDR3 length: 14 residues. The CDR3 nucleotides are TGTGCCAGCAGAGGGGGCGGGAACACCGGGGAGCTGTTTTTT. As protein: CASRGGGNTGELFF.

The chain is built from TRBV6-6 and TRBJ2-7; the D is unclear. V dropped 2 bases and J dropped 3 bases, with 14 bases sitting between them. Germline loops: CDR1 MNHNY, CDR2 SVGAGI (reference sequence). There are 15 residues in the CDR3. Here the CDR3 DNA reads TGTGCCAGCAGTTACCCGGCGGCCTCCGACTACGAGCAGTACTTC. Its protein product is CASSYPAASDYEQYF.

The CDR3 spells CSVDWGDSPSYEQYF. The CDR3 nucleotides read TGCAGCGTTGATTGGGGGGACTCACCTTCCTACGAGCAGTACTTC. V and J are TRBV29-1 and TRBJ2-7, with D maybe TRBD2 (6 bases). V lost 3 bases and J lost 1, with 16 bases in between. Germline loops: CDR1 SQVTM, CDR2 ANQGSEA. The CDR3 runs to 15 residues.

V is TRBV20-1 and J is TRBJ1-2; D ambiguous. Trimming removed 1 base from V and 10 bases from J, with 7 bases in between. CDR1 and CDR2 from the germline V gene are DFQATT and SNEGSKA (reference sequence). The CDR3 runs 10 residues. The CDR3 reads CSARGRDYTF. The DNA of the CDR3 is TGCAGTGCTAGAGGGAGGGACTACACCTTC.

The J gene is TRBJ1-2, the V gene TRBV7-9; D gene uncertain. This CDR3 region has 14 residues. V was trimmed by 5 bases and J by 2 bases, leaving 12 bases between them. Looked up from germline, CDR1 is SEHNR and CDR2 is FQNEAQ (reference sequence). The CDR3 loop reads CASSPPGGNYGYTF. CDR3 coding DNA: TGTGCCAGCAGCCCCCCTGGAGGGAACTATGGCTACACCTTC.

This clone came up a few times. The J gene is TRBJ2-5, the V gene TRBV18, with TRBD2 identical over 7 bases. Germline V gives CDR1 KGHSH, CDR2 LQKENI. Trimming cost V 3 bases and J 3 bases; bases outside gene matches: 10. The CDR3 is made up of 16 amino acids. The CDR3 reads CASSPSRRAGEETQYF. The CDR3 DNA reads TGTGCCAGCTCACCGTCACGGCGTGCGGGGGAAGAGACCCAGTACTTC.

This sequence joins TRBV27 and TRBJ2-3; D perhaps matches TRBD2 (5 bases). CDR1 and CDR2 (germline): MNHEY, SMNVEV (reference sequence). The V end was cut by 0 bases, the J end by 2 bases, with 9 bases between. This CDR3 has 15 residues. This CDR3 is CASSLSWTFTDTQYF. The DNA for the CDR3 is TGTGCCAGCAGTTTATCCTGGACTTTCACAGATACGCAGTATTTT.

This clone was recorded a few times. V and J are TRBV7-8 and TRBJ2-3; possibly TRBD1 for D (5 bases). Trimming shortened V by 2 bases and J by 9 bases, and 12 bases separated the two germline ends. Germline V gene lookup returns CDR1 SGHVS and CDR2 FQNEAQ. The CDR3 is 13 residues long. CDR3 loop: CASSLLGHKTQYF. The CDR3 region has the DNA TGTGCCAGCAGCTTACTCGGACATAAAACGCAGTATTTT. The full variable domain, in which reference TRBV7-8 and TRBJ2-3 provide the parts outside the CDR3, is GAGVSQSPRYKVAKRGQDVALRCDPISGHVSLFWYQQALGQGPEFLTYFQNEAQLDKSGLPSDRFFAERPEGSVSTLKIQRTQQEDSAVYLCASSLLGHKTQYFGPGTRLTVL.

This chain links TRBV12-2 with TRBJ1-2; the D call TRBD1 from the table was never checked on the DNA. TRBV12-2 is described as a pseudogene. CDR3 length: 10 amino acids. The CDR3: CASRSAGLTF. CDR3 in DNA: TGTGCAAGTCGCTCCGCAGGGCTTACCTTC.